This T cell receptor (beta chain) appears in the sequencing data of a study of T cell repertoires in cytomegalovirus infection (dated by TCRdb to about 2019). At the level of the whole study: Peptide stimulations targeted recently identified HLA-C-restricted CMV epitopes, whose presentation resists viral immunomodulation, together with well-studied HLA-B-restricted epitopes. The HLA type of each donor mattered for the analysis, because public TCR beta signatures pointed to carriage of CMV infection along with the matching HLA type.

Study-level results and caveats: The ex vivo response was dominated by HLA-C-restricted CMV-specific TCR beta clonotypes, which also provided the single most frequent clonotype in two of eight donors. Cumulative frequency of public TCR beta family members discriminated carriers of CMV infection plus the relevant HLA type in this cohort and an independent 352-donor cohort.

This clonotype was seen repeatedly, ten times or more. Its target antigen remains unknown. Within one base of it there is no much larger clone, and no base qualities were kept. TCRdb names Illumina HiSeq 1500 as the instrument used. Starting from the raw public reads, TCRdb applied fastp trimming at Q25, assembled clones with MiXCR and retained in-frame beta chains. For every CDR3 protein sequence, its rows merge into one entry that carries the most common genes and DNA. The sample yields roughly 700,000 distinct CDR3 sequences; roughly 33% were counted once. Around a sixth of the sample is in the top ten clones. The sample's treatment or condition label, in plain terms: in vitro stimulation with specific CMV peptide epitopes to enrich CMV-specific T cells. The CDR3 spans 14 residues, from the cysteine through the phenylalanine. Only the CDR3 DNA stays, 42 bases, in frame from base 1. From a lookup of the germline V gene, CDR1 and CDR2 are LGHNA and YSLEER. V is clipped by 0 bases and J by 1 base, and the sequence between their germline boundaries is 6 bases long.

This sequence was found in a human donor in good health (CMV status not recorded). Some clones in this sample may be carry-over from other donors' samples. This chain is built from TRBV4-3 and TRBJ1-1; a tentative D call is TRBD1 (6 bases match). Source: cultured PBMCs, taken from culture after CMV antigen stimulation. The sequenced DNA: TGCGCCAGCAGCCAAGACAGGGGGAACACTGAAGCTTTCTTT. It encodes CASSQDRGNTEAFF.